This T cell receptor beta chain stems from a study of T cells after yellow fever vaccination (dated by TCRdb to the late 2010s). For the study in its entirety: Libraries from fractions with low cell numbers were prepared with the SMART-Seq v4 Ultra Low Input RNA kit. To follow T-cell clones before and after both primary and booster YFV17D yellow fever vaccination, bulk TCR alpha and beta repertoires underwent longitudinal sequencing. Blood was collected at multiple timepoints before and after primary and secondary immunization, and bulk PBMC replicates and cell subsets were isolated. Two healthy male donors made up the cohort, one aged 18 to 29 years and the other aged 30 to 39 years. General study outcomes and caveats: After the booster, most clones that had expanded after primary vaccination were detected again (approximately 95% of CD4 and around 88% of CD8), suggesting broad maintenance of memory. A small share of clonotypes occurred in both CD4 and CD8 compartments, likely arising from convergent recombination. The study included only two donors, which limits how far the findings can be generalized. The secondary T-cell response was weaker than the primary response but faster, peaking on day 5 instead of day 15. Computational filtering was required because FACS-sorted repertoires could contain abundant contaminating clonotypes from the bulk population.

Cut back by 3 bases and 6 bases, the V and J ends lie 24 bases apart. The CDR3 numbers 18 residues from cysteine through phenylalanine. CDR3 DNA only is kept here, 54 bases in frame from base 1. For CDR1 and CDR2, the germline V gene (reference sequence) lists MNHEY and SMNVEV. Only a few counts were recorded for this clonotype. The clone's antigen remains unknown. Nothing much larger sits one base from this clone, and base qualities are not available. TCR cDNA was made using 5'RACE template switching, a step that added a universal primer site and unique molecular identifiers. cDNA synthesis was primed from both the TCR alpha and TCR beta constant segments. Library amplification used two PCR steps, and the second PCR step added sample barcodes and sequencing adapters. Sequencing of the libraries was done on either Illumina HiSeq 2500 (2x100 bp) or NovaSeq (2x150 bp). On the study's bioinformatics: MIGEC was used to demultiplex reads and collapse the reads into UMI consensus sequences, and MiXCR was used for V(D)J alignment. Vaccine-responding clonotypes were identified with edgeR using replicate PBMC samples, with FDR below 0.01 and a log2 fold change above 5 up to day 15 being required. Each bulk clonotype received a CD4 or CD8 identity based on whether the sequenced CD4 or CD8 repertoire contained that clonotype at higher abundance. TCRdb trimmed the raw reads at Q25, called clones with MiXCR and kept productive beta chains. Duplicate CDR3 protein sequences are folded into a single record with the most common DNA and genes. TCRdb assigned the V and J calls; the authors' analysis was not used. Counted in this sample were approximately 580,000 distinct CDR3 sequences; about a sixth of them appeared once. The biggest ten clones account for approximately 15% of the sample.

The treatment or condition label corresponds to: live attenuated yellow fever vaccine strain. At each blood-draw timepoint, two biological replicates of bulk PBMCs were collected. A standard Ficoll-Paque protocol was used to isolate PBMCs from peripheral blood. RNA was extracted with TriZol from bulk PBMCs, CD4 and CD8 fractions, and dextramer-positive and dextramer-negative fractions. Recombination joined TRBV27 with TRBJ2-1; perhaps TRBD2 is the D gene, with 7 bases matching. The receptor was isolated from a man aged 18 to 29 who received the YFV17D yellow fever vaccine. The sequencing here drew on PBMCs, taken more than 4 days after the first yellow fever vaccination. The base sequence is TGTGCCAGCAGTTTTCGGGGGGCGGGGATACTAGGGGCCAATGAGCAGTTCTTC. Its protein product is CASSFRGAGILGANEQFF.